The 2 T cell receptor beta chains in this list originate from one sample, sequenced in a study of cytomegalovirus exposure and HLA in healthy donors. Researchers ran the PCR with 60 Vbeta and 13 Jbeta primers. TCRdb's copy holds only in-frame clones and misses some; the assay was immunoSEQ multiplex PCR. This sample has under 200,000 clones; approximately 78% occur once, and the top ten carry roughly 1.6%. Sample: PBMCs. Receptor source: a young woman in good health and CMV-seronegative.

This chain connects TRBV7-2 to TRBJ2-2; 11 bases map to TRBD2. CDR1 is SGHTA and CDR2 is FQGNSA in the germline V gene. J gave up 6 bases and V 2 bases, and 2 bases lay outside the gene matches. CDR3 length: 15 residues. The DNA of the CDR3 is TGTGCCAGCAGCTTATCACTAGCGGGAGCCGGGGAGCTGTTTTTT. Protein sequence: CASSLSLAGAGELFF.

The chain couples TRBV6-5 to TRBJ2-6, with TRBD1 matching 7 bases. The V segment lost 6 bases and the J segment 2 bases; nucleotides outside the gene matches: 4. From germline, CDR1 is MNHEY and CDR2 SVGAGI. This CDR3 is built from 15 residues. The CDR3 reads CASSQDRAGANVLTF. The CDR3 nucleotides are TGTGCCAGCAGCCAAGACAGGGCTGGGGCCAACGTCCTGACTTTC.